Listed below are T cell receptor beta chains from one sample, sequenced in a study of response to subunit inactivated influenza vaccine. One entry per CDR3 protein, called by TCRdb with MiXCR from the RT-PCR reads. The sample has some 800,000 distinct CDR3 sequences, 21% seen once. The sequencing here drew on PBMCs from blood, taken about 5 days after vaccination. These receptors were collected from a middle-aged man who received an inactivated influenza vaccine. CDR3s include the opening cysteine and the closing phenylalanine or tryptophan.

TRBV6-2/TRBV6-3	TRBJ2-7	CASKVRTASYEQYF
TRBV6-5	TRBJ1-1	CASSSGTGIEAFF
TRBV29-1	TRBJ1-4	CSVGTPDRNEKLFF
TRBV10-3	TRBJ2-7	CAISRDRGRVQYF
TRBV20-1	TRBJ2-3	CSARQERTDTQYF
TRBV20-1	TRBJ2-3	CSVPGGLRTDTQYF
TRBV27	TRBJ2-1	CASSSSTSSYNEQFF
TRBV5-5	TRBJ2-1	CASSWDRGWNNEQFF
TRBV7-8	TRBJ2-3	CATTGGSGTTDTQYF
TRBV20-1	TRBJ2-1	CSAPKDGSSYNEQFF
TRBV3-1	TRBJ1-6	CASSQSRPLRDRENSPLHF
TRBV4-3	TRBJ2-2	CASSQVYASTGELFF
TRBV7-2	TRBJ2-7	CASSRAGLTYEQYF
TRBV5-5	TRBJ2-3	CASSLAGGGLSTDTQYF
TRBV12-3/TRBV12-4	TRBJ1-1	CASSPPPDGYTEAFF
TRBV7-7	TRBJ2-5	CASSPLGQGAWETQYF
TRBV18	TRBJ2-7	CASSPPGRAEQYF
TRBV12-3/TRBV12-4	TRBJ2-7	CASSPGGRIYEQYF